These 6 T cell receptor beta chains originate from one sample sequenced in a study of Ad26.COV2.S vaccination and SARS-CoV-2 variants. Treatment specified: around 19 received Ad26.COV2.S at low or high dose, single or two shots; about five received placebo; per-sample allocation not given. Day 63 after the first vaccine or placebo injection was the time point for sampling. Measured with immunoSEQ multiplex PCR; TCRdb has only the in-frame clones, and not every one. The sample records 350,000 to 450,000 clones, around nine tenths being singletons. Source: peripheral blood, taken in a trial of Ad26.COV2.S vaccine versus placebo. Receptor source: a person between 18 and 65 years old who received the Ad26.COV2.S COVID-19 vaccine or a placebo.

J is TRBJ2-7 and V is TRBV11-2; D unclear. Germline CDR1 SGHAT, CDR2 FQNNGV. The CDR3 is made up of 10 amino acids. V was clipped by 5 bases and J by 3 bases, with 2 bases between them. The DNA of the CDR3 is TGTGCCAGCAGCCACTACGAGCAGTACTTC. This gives the protein CASSHYEQYF.

The chain carries TRBV7-8 and TRBJ1-6; tentatively, D is TRBD1 (6 bases). Trimming removed 5 bases from V and 10 bases from J, with 18 bases in between. This CDR3 comprises 15 residues. In germline, CDR1 is SGHVS, CDR2 FQNEAQ. Written as DNA, the CDR3 is TGTGCCAGCAGCCGAACCCAGGGGTTAGGATCACCCCTCCACTTT. Its translation is CASSRTQGLGSPLHF.

The chain carries TRBV9 and TRBJ1-1, with a possible D match to TRBD1 (5 bases). Trimming took off 3 bases at V and 0 bases at J, with 12 bases between the two ends. The CDR3 is 15 amino acids. Germline V gives CDR1 SGDLS, CDR2 YYNGEE. This chain's CDR3 is CASSASQGVNTEAFF. The DNA for the CDR3 is TGTGCCAGCAGCGCTAGTCAGGGTGTGAACACTGAAGCTTTCTTT.

This rearrangement joins TRBV5-1 to TRBJ2-7, with D possibly matching TRBD1 (6 bases). The germline V gene has CDR1 SGHRS and CDR2 YFSETQ. The CDR3 consists of 13 residues. The V end was cut by 1 base, the J end by 7 bases, with 12 bases between. The CDR3 protein is CASSLLRGDEQYF. The CDR3 DNA reads as TGCGCCAGCAGCTTGCTCAGGGGAGATGAGCAGTACTTC.

This clone has just one count. This CDR3 is CASSLVGSSQPQHF. The CDR3 coding sequence is TGTGCCAGCAGCTTAGTGGGGTCCAGCCAGCCCCAGCATTTT. This chain links TRBV7-9 with TRBJ1-5; D not resolved. V was shortened by 1 base and J by 7 bases, with 11 bases between the two germline ends. CDR3 size: 14 residues. Germline V gene sequence: CDR1 SEHNR, CDR2 FQNEAQ (reference sequence). The full variable domain, in which reference TRBV7-9 and TRBJ1-5 provide the parts outside the CDR3, is DTGVSQNPRHKITKRGQNVTFRCDPISEHNRLYWYRQTLGQGPEFLTYFQNEAQLEKSRLLSDRFSAERPKGSFSTLEIQRTEQGDSAMYLCASSLVGSSQPQHFGDGTRLSIL.

The chain joins TRBV2 to TRBJ2-1; TRBD1 matches 9 bases. Germline V gives CDR1 SNHLY, CDR2 FYNNEI. This CDR3 has 15 residues. Trimming at V came to 5 bases and at J to 4 bases, leaving 6 bases not matched to a gene. CDR3 bases: TGTGCCAGCAGTTATAGGACAGGGGTTTACAATGAGCAGTTCTTC. Protein product: CASSYRTGVYNEQFF.